This is a list of T cell receptor beta chains from one sample in a study of blood T cell repertoires in COVID-19. Data came from immunoSEQ multiplex PCR; TCRdb stores just in-frame clones and leaves some out. The sample has approximately 470,000 clones; 80% to 90% are singletons. Material for sequencing was peripheral blood. These receptor sequences come from a human donor in a cohort sampled during active COVID-19. The CDR3 runs from the conserved cysteine through the conserved F or W. The D gene is left open where the match is weak. Rows give clone size only sometimes, using once, few, many, or a class for an expanded clone.

. 13 TRBJ1-4 TRBV30 . TGTGCCTGGTCGACAGGAACTAATGAAAAACTGTTTTTT CAWSTGTNEKLFF
. 12 TRBJ1-1 TRBV29-1 . TGCAGCGTTGTGCCCCGGAGGGGTGAAGCTTTCTTT CSVVPRRGEAFF
. 16 TRBJ2-7 TRBV7-9 . TGTGCCAGCAGCACCACGCAGGGAATAAGTTCTCGCGAGCAGTACTTC CASSTTQGISSREQYF
. 12 TRBJ2-1 TRBV7-3 . TGTGCCAGCAGCTTAGAGTCCCGTGAGCAGTTCTTC CASSLESREQFF
. 15 TRBJ2-3 TRBV6-5 TRBD2 TGTGCCAGCAGGGGAGGACTAGCGGCCGCAGATACGCAGTATTTT CASRGGLAAADTQYF
. 14 TRBJ1-2 TRBV9 . TGTGCCAGCAGCGTAGCTGGGGACAATCCCCGCTACACCTTC CASSVAGDNPRYTF
. 15 TRBJ2-7 TRBV18 TRBD2 TGTGCCAGCTCACCAGGGACTAGCGGATCCTACGAGCAGTACTTC CASSPGTSGSYEQYF
. 17 TRBJ2-2 TRBV27 TRBD1 TGTGCCAGCAGAAGGACAGGGGTGGAAGCCTCCTCCGGGGAGCTGTTTTTT CASRRTGVEASSGELFF
. 15 TRBJ1-1 TRBV7-9 . TGTGCCAGCAGCTCACATAGCGGGGAGAGGACTGAAGCTTTCTTT CASSSHSGERTEAFF
. 14 TRBJ2-7 TRBV9 . TGTGCCAGCGCTAAAGGGGGGGCCTCCTACGAGCAGTACTTC CASAKGGASYEQYF
. 14 TRBJ1-2 TRBV7-3 TRBD1 TGTGCCAGCAGCTTGACAGGGGGAGAATATGGCTACACCTTC CASSLTGGEYGYTF
few 14 TRBJ1-5 TRBV30 TRBD1 TGTGCCTGGAGTCTGGGACAGGGAGGGCAGCCCCAGCATTTT CAWSLGQGGQPQHF
. 15 TRBJ2-1 TRBV18 TRBD1 TGTGCCAGCTCACTCGGACAGGGCGTTTTCGATGAGCAGTTCTTC CASSLGQGVFDEQFF
. 15 TRBJ2-1 TRBV4-3 . TGCGCCAGCAGCCAAGATCAACAGGGATTCAATGAGCAGTTCTTC CASSQDQQGFNEQFF
. 13 TRBJ1-1 TRBV7-3 . TGTGCCAGCAGCCGCAACAGGGCATCTGAAGCTTTCTTT CASSRNRASEAFF
. 14 TRBJ2-3 TRBV5-1 . TGCGCCAGCAGCTCACAACTAGAGGTAGATACGCAGTATTTT CASSSQLEVDTQYF
once 15 TRBJ1-5 TRBV28 . TGTGCCAGCAGTGCTCCACAGGGATGGAGTCAGCCCCAGCATTTT CASSAPQGWSQPQHF
. 15 TRBJ2-2 TRBV3-1/TRBV3-2 TRBD2 TGTGCCAGCAGCCAAGAATTCCGGGGGGCCGGGGAGCTGTTTTTT CASSQEFRGAGELFF
. 14 TRBJ2-7 TRBV11-2 . TGTGCCAGCAGCTTAGCAACAGGCGCGTACGAGCAGTACTTC CASSLATGAYEQYF
. 14 TRBJ1-1 TRBV29-1 TRBD1 TGCAGCGTTGAATTGACAGGGTCGACCACTGAAGCTTTCTTT CSVELTGSTTEAFF
. 13 TRBJ1-3 TRBV30 . TGTGCCTGGACCTTTCGGGGGGGATCCACCATATATTTT CAWTFRGGSTIYF
. 18 TRBJ2-1 TRBV7-3 TRBD2 TGTGCCAGCAGCCCCCTAGCGGGAGGTATTGGCTCCTACAATGAGCAGTTCTTC CASSPLAGGIGSYNEQFF
. 15 TRBJ2-7 TRBV7-9 . TGTGCCAGCAGCTTAGCGGGGATCAGCGGGTACGAGCAGTACTTC CASSLAGISGYEQYF
. 15 TRBJ2-5 TRBV7-6 TRBD1 TGTGCCAGCAGCTTACAGGGGGCGCGCCAAGAGACCCAGTACTTC CASSLQGARQETQYF
. 13 TRBJ1-1 TRBV5-4 TRBD1 TGTGCCAGCCGGTGGACAGGAGAAGATCAAGCTTTCTTT CASRWTGEDQAFF
. 14 TRBJ1-1 TRBV28 . TGTGCCAGCAGTTTAGCGGGGAGGGGCACTGAAGCTTTCTTT CASSLAGRGTEAFF
. 15 TRBJ1-1 TRBV19 . TGTGCCAGTAGTAGTGAGGCCAGCCCTAACACTGAAGCTTTCTTT CASSSEASPNTEAFF
. 13 TRBJ2-1 TRBV7-9 . TGTGCCAGCACCATAGACTTCCACAATGAGCAGTTCTTC CASTIDFHNEQFF
. 18 TRBJ1-2 TRBV19 TRBD1 TGTGCCAGTAGTTCTCTGGAGACAGGGGGCCTCGAAATGTATGGCTACACCTTC CASSSLETGGLEMYGYTF
. 13 TRBJ2-1 TRBV28 TRBD2 TGTGCCAGCGGGACTAGCGGGAGCCCCTTACGGTTCTTC CASGTSGSPLRFF
. 19 TRBJ2-3 TRBV5-8 . TGTGCCAGCAGCTCGGGTATTACCCCCGCCGCGGCCGCCGCAGATACGCAGTATTTT CASSSGITPAAAAADTQYF